This T cell receptor (beta chain) is from a study of blood T cell repertoires in COVID-19 (dated by TCRdb to about 2020). Describing the broader study: The collaborator samples originated in the United States, Italy and Spain and spanned the acute and convalescent phases of COVID-19. Nearly every sample came with metadata listing a de-identified subject ID, COVID-19 status, age in years and sex. The repertoires were released in a freely available public database meant as a resource for research on the immune response to SARS-CoV-2. The dataset comprised deeply sampled blood TCRbeta repertoires from subjects exposed to, actively infected with, or recovered from COVID-19. The samples were drawn from the first 160 participants of the ongoing ImmuneRACE study and from 950 to 1,500 subjects provided by 6 global collaborators. The prospective study material was composed of cDNA or gDNA derived from T cells, B-cell-depleted T cells, or PBMCs. Where available, HLA class I and class II types were obtained from metadata supplied by the sample provider rather than from assay-based typing.

A word on this clone: Its antigen is still unknown. Base qualities are not recorded, but no much larger clone differs from it by a single base.

TCRbeta CDR3 regions were amplified from genomic DNA by means of the immunoSEQ Assay, a bias-controlled multiplex PCR. For the original study's pipeline: Within the assay, amplification of reference gene primers was used to estimate how many nucleated cells each sample contained. Sequence reads were collapsed and filtered to measure the absolute abundance of every unique TCRbeta CDR3 rearrangement. For each sample, productive Simpson clonality was calculated by taking the square root of Simpson's diversity index across productive rearrangements. In TCRdb, the immuneACCESS table is reduced to in-frame sequences with V and J assigned. These tables do not hold every clone; where another copy was compared, an unresolved V gene accounts for under half, and the others remain unexplained. The DNA was the basis for D and trimming; V, J and clone size are from that table. The sample table shows 100,000 or so clones, and around 79% are seen once. Approximately 24% of the sample is taken by the ten largest.

The collaborating institutions used their own protocols to collect whole blood in K2EDTA tubes. Collaborator samples were shipped for TCRbeta analysis as frozen whole blood, isolated PBMCs, or DNA extracted from either sample type. V and J are truncated by 3 bases and 9 bases respectively, leaving an intervening sequence of 12 bases. CDR3 length: 11 amino acids, cysteine to phenylalanine. Only the CDR3 part of the read is kept: 33 bases, read in frame from the first base. As encoded in the germline V gene (reference sequence), CDR1 is DFQATT while CDR2 is SNEGSKA. The investigation overall reported the following: Clinical and demographic metadata were provided uncurated, with the amount varying by source and participant.

The sample comprised peripheral blood. The sequence joins TRBV20-1 to TRBJ2-7; the D segment could be TRBD2, given 5 matching bases. This TCR derives from a human donor in a cohort sampled during active COVID-19. The nucleotides read TGCAGTGCTAGCCCCGGGGTCGGGCAGTACTTC. Its protein is CSASPGVGQYF.